Each of the 21 T cell receptor beta chains below was sequenced from the same sample in a study of blood T cell repertoires in COVID-19. Here immunoSEQ multiplex PCR was the method, and the copy in TCRdb shows in-frame clones only, minus some. The table has about 130,000 clones, roughly 79% seen once. Material for sequencing was peripheral blood. These receptors all stem from a human donor in a cohort sampled during active COVID-19.

This clone was counted at least ten times. The chain has TRBV19 and TRBJ1-6; TRBD1 matches at 7 bases. With V trimmed by 6 bases and J by 5 bases, 7 bases remained unmatched. The CDR3 covers 15 residues. Germline assignment: CDR1 LNHDA and CDR2 SQIVND (reference sequence). CDR3: CASRIQGYNNSPLHF. In DNA, the CDR3 is TGTGCCAGTAGGATACAGGGGTATAATAATTCACCCCTCCACTTT.

The chain links TRBV10-2 to TRBJ2-1, with 8 bases fitting TRBD2. The CDR3 runs to 14 residues. Trimming removed 4 bases from V and 6 bases from J; junction bases left unmatched: 5. CDR1 and CDR2 from the germline V gene are WSHSY and SAAADI. The CDR3 loop is CASSGGGQGNEQFF. CDR3 bases: TGCGCCAGCAGTGGCGGGGGGCAGGGCAATGAGCAGTTCTTC.

This clone was recorded only once. The chain's CDR3 is CASSFQTSGGAFSYEQYF. As DNA, the CDR3 is TGCGCCAGCAGCTTCCAGACTAGCGGGGGGGCCTTCTCCTACGAGCAGTACTTC. This sequence joins TRBV5-1 and TRBJ2-7; TRBD2 aligns across 14 bases. This CDR3 is 18 amino acids long. The V gene end was trimmed by 2 bases and the J gene end by 0 bases; junction bases not matched to a gene: 7. Germline CDR1 reads SGHRS; CDR2 reads YFSETQ.

The J gene is TRBJ2-2, the V gene TRBV2; 10 positions agree with TRBD1. CDR3 size: 18 residues. The trim removed 6 bases at V and 7 bases at J, leaving 17 bases unmatched. Germline CDR1 and CDR2: SNHLY and FYNNEI. DNA for the CDR3: TGTGCCAGCAGCCCCCGGGGGACAGGGGTTTTTGGCATCGGGGAGCTGTTTTTT. This translates into CASSPRGTGVFGIGELFF.

This chain uses TRBV3-1 (or the pseudogene TRBV3-2) with TRBJ1-5; a weak D match, TRBD1 (6 bases). Trimming took off 0 bases at V and 0 bases at J, with 9 bases between the two ends. CDR3 size: 16 residues. Germline loops: CDR1 LGHDT, CDR2 YNNKEL (reference sequence). The CDR3 is CASSQDMTGSNQPQHF. CDR3 nucleotides: TGTGCCAGCAGCCAAGATATGACAGGTAGCAATCAGCCCCAGCATTTT.

V and J are TRBV28 and TRBJ1-5, with TRBD1 matching 8 bases. CDR3 length: 17 residues. The germline V gene encodes CDR1 MDHEN and CDR2 SYDVKM. The V and J ends lost 6 bases and 0 bases, in that order; junction bases with no gene match: 10. CDR3 nucleotides: TGTGCCAGCAGAACGACAGGGGTCACACATAGCAATCAGCCCCAGCATTTT. This sequence encodes CASRTTGVTHSNQPQHF.

The chain links TRBV27 to TRBJ2-7; 8 positions agree with TRBD2. The V and J ends lost 5 bases and 3 bases, in that order; junction bases with no gene match: 9. The CDR3 runs to 15 residues. Germline loops: CDR1 MNHEY, CDR2 SMNVEV (reference sequence). The CDR3 DNA follows: TGTGCCAGCAGTCTCGGGGGCGGGGGGATCTACGAGCAGTACTTC. It encodes CASSLGGGGIYEQYF.

The chain recombines TRBV20-1 with TRBJ2-7; maybe TRBD2 (5 bases). Trimming cost V 6 bases and J 3 bases, with 9 bases left between them. CDR1 DFQATT and CDR2 SNEGSKA come from the germline V gene (reference sequence). The CDR3 covers 11 residues. In nucleotides, the CDR3 is TGCAGTGCGGGGAGCCTCTACGAGCAGTACTTC. This codes for CSAGSLYEQYF.

The rearrangement joins TRBV6-1 to TRBJ2-5; D is unclear. The CDR3 has 14 amino acids. Germline V gene data show CDR1 as MNHNS and CDR2 as SASEGT. V was pared by 3 bases and J by 3 bases, with 11 bases between. CDR3 bases: TGTGCCAGCAGTGAGCCGAGGATTAAAGAGACCCAGTACTTC. The encoded protein is CASSEPRIKETQYF.

This clone was seen a few times. V gene TRBV4-1 combines with J gene TRBJ1-1; D is ambiguous. Per the germline V gene, CDR1 is MGHRA and CDR2 is YSYEKL. Trimming took 1 base from V and 0 from J, leaving 9 bases between them. The CDR3 length is 15 residues. The CDR3 loop reads CASSQASQMNTEAFF. As DNA, the CDR3 is TGCGCCAGCAGCCAAGCTAGTCAGATGAACACTGAAGCTTTCTTT.

In DNA form, the CDR3 reads TGTGCCAGCAGTTACCAGGACAGGGTAACCTACGAGCAGTACTTC. It encodes CASSYQDRVTYEQYF. The genes are TRBV6-5 and TRBJ2-7, with TRBD1 identical over 8 bases. The CDR3 spans 15 residues. Germline trimming cut 2 bases from V and 2 bases from J; bases unmatched to any gene: 5. Germline V CDR1 and CDR2: MNHEY, SVGAGI.

V is TRBV9 and J is TRBJ2-5, with 9 bases lining up with TRBD2. Germline V gene lookup returns CDR1 SGDLS and CDR2 YYNGEE. Losses at the gene ends were 0 bases for V and 2 bases for J; bases not matched to a gene: 8. The CDR3 runs to 17 residues. Written as DNA, the CDR3 is TGTGCCAGCAGCGTAGGTTATAGCGGGGGTCTACAAGAGACCCAGTACTTC. Amino acids: CASSVGYSGGLQETQYF.

The rearrangement joins TRBV3-1 (or the pseudogene TRBV3-2) to TRBJ2-7; 12 bases line up with TRBD2. The CDR3 length is 18 residues. V lost 0 bases to trimming and J lost 6 bases; unmatched junction nucleotides: 12. CDR1 and CDR2 from the germline V gene are LGHDT and YNNKEL (reference sequence). CDR3 amino acids: CASSQDSGTSGPPGEQYF. As DNA, the CDR3 is TGTGCCAGCAGCCAAGATTCCGGGACTAGCGGGCCCCCGGGCGAGCAGTACTTC.

This clone was recorded at least ten times. The rearrangement joins TRBV5-1 to TRBJ2-7; D may be TRBD1 (7 bases). In germline, CDR1 is SGHRS, CDR2 YFSETQ. V was trimmed by 4 bases and J by 2 bases, leaving 13 bases between them. The CDR3 runs 14 residues. The CDR3 protein is CASSTRGATYEQYF. CDR3 nucleotide sequence: TGCGCCAGCAGCACCAGGGGGGCAACCTACGAGCAGTACTTC.

The V and J genes are TRBV5-4 and TRBJ1-1; 7 bases match TRBD1. V shed 3 bases, J shed 0 bases, and the junction held 5 bases outside the gene matches. The CDR3 is made up of 15 amino acids. Germline V lookup: CDR1 SGHNT, CDR2 YYREEE (reference sequence). The CDR3 DNA reads TGTGCCAGCAGCTCTACGGGACAGTTGAACACTGAAGCTTTCTTT. Amino acids: CASSSTGQLNTEAFF. Full variable domain (rest looked up from reference TRBV5-4 and TRBJ1-1): ETGVTQSPTHLIKTRGQQVTLRCSSQSGHNTVSWYQQALGQGPQFIFQYYREEENGRGNFPPRFSGLQFPNYSSELNVNALELDDSALYLCASSSTGQLNTEAFFGQGTRLTVV.

This clone showed up just a few times. This sequence joins TRBV2 and TRBJ2-7, with a weak D call TRBD1 (7 bases). This CDR3 has 13 residues. Germline loops: CDR1 SNHLY, CDR2 FYNNEI. Between the trimmed V and J ends, which lost 11 bases and 6 bases, there was a span of 20 bases. CDR3 DNA: TGTGCCTCATGGGGGGACAGCCATCCCGAGCAGTACTTC. It codes for CASWGDSHPEQYF. The full variable domain, with the rest looked up from reference TRBV2 and TRBJ2-7, is EPEVTQTPSHQVTQMGQEVILRCVPISNHLYFYWYRQILGQKVEFLVSFYNNEISEKSEIFDDQFSVERPDGSNFTLKIRSTKLEDSAMYFCASWGDSHPEQYFGPGTRLTVT.

For this clone: One base away lies a much larger clone, so this may be a sequencing read error. This chain uses TRBV6-5 with TRBJ2-2; TRBD2 aligns across 7 bases. V lost 2 bases and J lost 4; bases outside the gene matches: 1. Germline V lookup: CDR1 MNHEY, CDR2 SVGAGI. The CDR3 has 14 amino acids. The CDR3 is CASSYTGGTGELFF. The CDR3 DNA reads as TGTGCCAGCAGTTACACGGGGGGCACCGGGGAGCTGTTTTTT.

This chain joins TRBV19 and TRBJ2-7; 10 bases align to TRBD1. The CDR3 totals 17 residues. V lost 5 bases, J lost 4 bases, and 14 bases stayed unmatched. Germline-derived CDR1 and CDR2 are LNHDA and SQIVND (reference sequence). Here the CDR3 reads CASSHSRDRGRFYEQYF. In DNA form, the CDR3 reads TGTGCCAGTAGTCACTCCCGGGACAGGGGAAGATTTTACGAGCAGTACTTC. The full variable domain, completed using reference TRBV19 and TRBJ2-7, is DGGITQSPKYLFRKEGQNVTLSCEQNLNHDAMYWYRQDPGQGLRLIYYSQIVNDFQKGDIAEGYSVSREKKESFPLTVTSAQKNPTAFYLCASSHSRDRGRFYEQYFGPGTRLTVT.

This chain connects TRBV3-1 (or the pseudogene TRBV3-2) to TRBJ2-1, with 9 positions matching TRBD2. The germline V gene has CDR1 LGHDT and CDR2 YNNKEL (reference sequence). The CDR3 runs 14 residues. With 6 bases clipped from V and 7 bases from J, the junction kept 7 bases outside the gene matches. This CDR3 reads CASRAGGPRNEQFF. The CDR3 DNA reads as TGTGCCAGCAGGGCGGGGGGGCCCAGGAATGAGCAGTTCTTC.

This clone has only a few counts. The gene calls are TRBV28 and TRBJ2-3; TRBD1 aligns across 10 bases. The trim removed 6 bases at V and 2 bases at J, leaving 5 bases unmatched. Germline V gene sequence: CDR1 MDHEN, CDR2 SYDVKM. The CDR3 extends over 15 amino acids. CDR3 in amino acids: CASSGQGDPTDTQYF. DNA for the CDR3: TGTGCCAGCAGCGGACAGGGGGATCCCACAGATACGCAGTATTTT.

This rearrangement joins TRBV6-5 to TRBJ1-2; the D gene is possibly TRBD1 (6 bases). Germline values: CDR1 MNHEY, CDR2 SVGAGI. The ends were cut back, 5 bases at V and 3 bases at J, with 13 bases in the middle. CDR3 length: 14 amino acids. CDR3 amino acids: CASSRRDTYYGYTF. DNA of the CDR3: TGTGCCAGCAGTCGCAGGGACACATACTATGGCTACACCTTC.